This T cell receptor (beta chain) came from a study of response to subunit inactivated influenza vaccine. This clonotype occurred many times. One entry per CDR3 protein results from TCRdb running MiXCR on the RT-PCR reads. The sample holds around 790,000 distinct CDR3 sequences; about 20% are singletons and the top ten take about a tenth. The CDR3 covers 16 residues. Trimming removed 4 bases from V and 0 bases from J, with 16 bases in between. V gene TRBV12-3 or TRBV12-4 combines with J gene TRBJ2-7; no firm D call. The clonotype originates from a man aged 50-60 years who received an inactivated influenza vaccine. The sequences come from PBMCs from blood, collected 5 days after vaccination. Here the CDR3 reads CASSYSPLASSYEQYF. The CDR3 region has the DNA TGTGCCAGCAGTTATTCCCCCCTTGCTAGCTCCTACGAGCAGTACTTC.